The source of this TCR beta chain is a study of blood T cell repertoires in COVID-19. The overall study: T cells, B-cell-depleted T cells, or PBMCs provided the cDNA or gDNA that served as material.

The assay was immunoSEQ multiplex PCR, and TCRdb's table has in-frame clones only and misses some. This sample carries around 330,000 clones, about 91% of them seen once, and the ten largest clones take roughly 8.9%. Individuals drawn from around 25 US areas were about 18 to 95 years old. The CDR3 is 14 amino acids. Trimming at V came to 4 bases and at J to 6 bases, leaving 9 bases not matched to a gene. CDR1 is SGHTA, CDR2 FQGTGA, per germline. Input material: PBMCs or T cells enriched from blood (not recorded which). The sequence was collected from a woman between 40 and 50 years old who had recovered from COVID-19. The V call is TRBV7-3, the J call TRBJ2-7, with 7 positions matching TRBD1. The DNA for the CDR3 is TGTGCCAGCAGCTCGAGCTCGGGACAGACCGAGCAGTACTTC. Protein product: CASSSSSGQTEQYF. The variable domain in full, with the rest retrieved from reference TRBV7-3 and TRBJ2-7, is GAGVSQTPSNKVTEKGKYVELRCDPISGHTALYWYRQSLGQGPEFLIYFQGTGAADDSGLPNDRFFAVRPEGSVSTLKIQRTERGDSAVYLCASSSSSGQTEQYFGPGTRLTVT.